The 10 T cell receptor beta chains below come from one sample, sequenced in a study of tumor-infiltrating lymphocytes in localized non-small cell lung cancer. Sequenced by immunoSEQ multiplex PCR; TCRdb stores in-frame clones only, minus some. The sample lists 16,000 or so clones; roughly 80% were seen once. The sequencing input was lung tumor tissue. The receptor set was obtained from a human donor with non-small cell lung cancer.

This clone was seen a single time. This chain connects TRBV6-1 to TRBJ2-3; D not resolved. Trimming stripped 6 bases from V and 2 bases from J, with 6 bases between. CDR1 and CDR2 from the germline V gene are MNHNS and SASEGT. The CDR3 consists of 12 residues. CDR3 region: CASSRFTDTQYF. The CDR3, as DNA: TGTGCCAGCAGCCGATTCACAGATACGCAGTATTTT.

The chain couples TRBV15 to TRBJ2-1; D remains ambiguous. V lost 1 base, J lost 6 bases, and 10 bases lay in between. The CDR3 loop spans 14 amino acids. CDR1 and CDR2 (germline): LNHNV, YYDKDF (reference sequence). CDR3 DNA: TGTGCCACCAGCAGAGTAGGCTCCCGCAATGAGCAGTTCTTC. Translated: CATSRVGSRNEQFF.

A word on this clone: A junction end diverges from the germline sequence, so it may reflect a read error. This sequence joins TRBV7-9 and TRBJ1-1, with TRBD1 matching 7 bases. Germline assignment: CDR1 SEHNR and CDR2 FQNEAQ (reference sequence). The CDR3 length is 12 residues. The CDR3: CASSLAGQNRLF. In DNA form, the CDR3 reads TGTGCCAGCAGCCTAGCGGGACAGAACCGTCTCTTT.

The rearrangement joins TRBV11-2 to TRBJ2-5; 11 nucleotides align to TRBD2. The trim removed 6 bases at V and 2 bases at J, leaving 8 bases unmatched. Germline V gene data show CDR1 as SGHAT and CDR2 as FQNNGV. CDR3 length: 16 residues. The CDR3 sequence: CASRRGTSGGQETQYF. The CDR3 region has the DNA TGTGCCAGCAGACGAGGGACTAGCGGTGGACAAGAGACCCAGTACTTC.

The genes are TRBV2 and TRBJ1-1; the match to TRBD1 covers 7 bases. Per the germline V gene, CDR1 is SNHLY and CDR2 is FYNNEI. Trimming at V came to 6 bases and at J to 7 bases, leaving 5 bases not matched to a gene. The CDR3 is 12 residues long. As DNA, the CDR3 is TGTGCCAGCAGATCGGACAGGTTTGAAGCTTTCTTT. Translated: CASRSDRFEAFF.

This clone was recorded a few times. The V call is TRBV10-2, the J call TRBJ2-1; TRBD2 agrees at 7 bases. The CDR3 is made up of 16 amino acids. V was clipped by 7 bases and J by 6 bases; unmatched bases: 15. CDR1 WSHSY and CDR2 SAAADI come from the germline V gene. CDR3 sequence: CASTDVGGGRSNEQFF. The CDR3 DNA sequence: TGCGCCAGCACCGACGTTGGGGGAGGGCGTTCCAATGAGCAGTTCTTC.

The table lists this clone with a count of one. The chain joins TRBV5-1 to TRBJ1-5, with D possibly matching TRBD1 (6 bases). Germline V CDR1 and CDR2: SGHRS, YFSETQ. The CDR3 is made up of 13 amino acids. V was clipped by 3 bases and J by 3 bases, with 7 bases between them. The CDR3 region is CASSWTVNQPQHF. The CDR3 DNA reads TGCGCCAGCAGCTGGACAGTCAATCAGCCCCAGCATTTT.

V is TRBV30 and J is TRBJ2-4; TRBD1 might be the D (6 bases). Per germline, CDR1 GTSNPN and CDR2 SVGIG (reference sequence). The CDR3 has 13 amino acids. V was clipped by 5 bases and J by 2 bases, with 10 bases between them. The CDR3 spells CAWEGGTKNIQYF. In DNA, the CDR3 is TGTGCCTGGGAAGGGGGAACCAAAAACATTCAGTACTTC.

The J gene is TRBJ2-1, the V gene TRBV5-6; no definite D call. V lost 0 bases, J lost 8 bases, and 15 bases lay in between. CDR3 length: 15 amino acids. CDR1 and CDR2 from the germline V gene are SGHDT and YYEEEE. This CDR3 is CASSLVGSGSHEQFF. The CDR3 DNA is TGTGCCAGCAGCTTGGTCGGCTCCGGGTCCCATGAGCAGTTCTTC.

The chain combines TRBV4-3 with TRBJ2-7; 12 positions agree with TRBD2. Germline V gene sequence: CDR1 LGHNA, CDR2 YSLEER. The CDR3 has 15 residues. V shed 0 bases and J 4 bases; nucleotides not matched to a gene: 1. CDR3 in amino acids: CASSQETSGSYEQYF. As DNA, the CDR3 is TGCGCCAGCAGCCAAGAGACTAGCGGGAGTTACGAGCAGTACTTC.